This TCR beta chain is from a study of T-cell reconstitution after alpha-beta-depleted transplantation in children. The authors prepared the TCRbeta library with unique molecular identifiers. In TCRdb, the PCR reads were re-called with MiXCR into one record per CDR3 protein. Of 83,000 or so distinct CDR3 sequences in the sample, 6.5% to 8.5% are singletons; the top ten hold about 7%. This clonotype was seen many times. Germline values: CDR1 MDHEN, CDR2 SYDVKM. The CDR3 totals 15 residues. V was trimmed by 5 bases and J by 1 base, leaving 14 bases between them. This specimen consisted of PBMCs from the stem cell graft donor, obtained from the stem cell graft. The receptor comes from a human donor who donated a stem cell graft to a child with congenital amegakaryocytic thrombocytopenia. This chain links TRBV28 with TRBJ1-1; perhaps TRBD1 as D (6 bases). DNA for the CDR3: TGTGCCAGCAGTGCCCCCGGGGGGGCGAACACTGAAGCTTTCTTT. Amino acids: CASSAPGGANTEAFF. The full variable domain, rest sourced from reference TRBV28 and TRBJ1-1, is DVKVTQSSRYLVKRTGEKVFLECVQDMDHENMFWYRQDPGLGLRLIYFSYDVKMKEKGDIPEGYSVSREKKERFSLILESASTNQTSMYLCASSAPGGANTEAFFGQGTRLTVV.